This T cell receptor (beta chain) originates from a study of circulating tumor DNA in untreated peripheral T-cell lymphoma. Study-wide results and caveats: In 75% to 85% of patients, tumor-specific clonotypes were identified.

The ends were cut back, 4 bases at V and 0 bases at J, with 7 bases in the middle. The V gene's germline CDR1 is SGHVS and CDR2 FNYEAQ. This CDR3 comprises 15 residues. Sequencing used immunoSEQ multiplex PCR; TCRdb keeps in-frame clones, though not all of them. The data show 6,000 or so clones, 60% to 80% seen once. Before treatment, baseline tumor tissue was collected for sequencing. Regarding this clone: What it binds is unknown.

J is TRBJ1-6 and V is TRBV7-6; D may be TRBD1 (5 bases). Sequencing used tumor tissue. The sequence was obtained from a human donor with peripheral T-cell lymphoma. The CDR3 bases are TGTGCCAGCAGCTCTACAGGCTCCTATAATTCACCCCTCCACTTT. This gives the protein CASSSTGSYNSPLHF.